This T cell receptor (beta chain) was found in a study of lung T cells in sarcoidosis with Löfgren's syndrome. The wider study: Repertoire analyses centered on Löfgren's syndrome patients.

Study-level results: TRAV12-1 and TRBV2 were reportedly most expanded in Löfgren's patients. Shared TRAV12-1 and TRBV2 CDR3 motifs across Löfgren's syndrome patients reportedly suggested public CD4+ TCRs.

The CDR3 is made up of 13 amino acids. Germline values: CDR1 DFQATT, CDR2 SNEGSKA (reference sequence). Trimming cost V 5 bases and J 2 bases, with 12 bases left between them. This clonotype counts as medium-sized (0.01 to 0.1%). Its specificity is not known. A single record per CDR3 protein comes from TCRdb applying MiXCR to the reads. The profile shows about 19,000 distinct CDR3 sequences, around 20% of them singletons. The TCR was taken from a human donor with sarcoidosis (Löfgren's syndrome or another form), or a control subject (not recorded which). The sequencing sample was made of CD4+ T cells from bronchoalveolar lavage. This chain uses TRBV20-1 with TRBJ1-1; D ambiguous. DNA for the CDR3: TGCAGTGCTTATAAGAGGATAAACACTGAAGCTTTCTTT. Translated, it gives CSAYKRINTEAFF.